These 6 T cell receptor beta chains share one sample of origin, sequenced in a study of shared clonotypes between healthy human individuals. TCRdb's copy holds only in-frame clones and misses some; the assay was immunoSEQ multiplex PCR. This table holds roughly 2.1 million clones, around 93% found once. CD8 cells classed as naive were CD45RO-negative and positively selected for CCR7, excluding terminally differentiated effector memory CD45RA+ cells. The sequenced sample consisted of naive CD8+ T cells from PBMCs. The receptors stem from a man aged 18 to 29 in good health. Some clones in this sample may be carry-over from other donors' samples.

The chain carries TRBV13 and TRBJ2-1, with D perhaps TRBD1 or TRBD2 (5 bases each). Germline CDR1 and CDR2: PRHDT and FYEKMQ (reference sequence). The CDR3 extends over 16 amino acids. V was clipped by 2 bases and J by 5 bases, with 16 bases between them. CDR3 sequence reads: CASSLRGDGAHNEQFF. CDR3 in DNA: TGTGCCAGCAGCTTACGAGGGGACGGCGCCCACAATGAGCAGTTCTTC.

The CDR3 nucleotides read TGTGCCAGCAGCGTAGGGGTTGGCGGGAGCCTCCAAGAGACCCAGTACTTC. Translated: CASSVGVGGSLQETQYF. The J gene is TRBJ2-5, the V gene TRBV9; 7 positions match TRBD2. Germline loops: CDR1 SGDLS, CDR2 YYNGEE. The CDR3 spans 17 residues. J lost 1 base, V lost 0 bases, and 9 bases had no gene match.

This sequence joins TRBV27 and TRBJ2-7, with 9 bases aligning to TRBD2. J lost 3 bases, V lost 2 bases, and 5 bases had no gene match. CDR1 MNHEY and CDR2 SMNVEV come from the germline V gene (reference sequence). There are 15 residues in the CDR3. CDR3 bases: TGTGCCAGCAGTTTAAGGCTAGCGGGATACTACGAGCAGTACTTC. This sequence encodes CASSLRLAGYYEQYF.

This chain uses TRBV19 with TRBJ1-2; 12 nucleotides agree with TRBD1. This CDR3 spans 13 amino acids. Losses at the gene ends were 8 bases for V and 7 bases for J; bases not matched to a gene: 5. Germline CDR1 and CDR2: LNHDA and SQIVND (reference sequence). The DNA for the CDR3 is TGTGCCAGTGGGGGGACAGGGGGCTCTGGCTACACCTTC. As protein: CASGGTGGSGYTF.

The J gene is TRBJ1-2, the V gene TRBV19; possibly TRBD1 for D (5 bases). The germline gives CDR1 LNHDA, CDR2 SQIVND (reference sequence). V lost 2 bases and J 2 bases, leaving 12 bases between the germline ends. The CDR3 totals 15 residues. CDR3 sequence: CASSILGHLNYGYTF. DNA of the CDR3: TGTGCCAGTAGTATACTAGGACATTTGAACTATGGCTACACCTTC.

The V and J genes are TRBV28 and TRBJ2-7; unclear D gene. Germline values: CDR1 MDHEN, CDR2 SYDVKM. This CDR3 has 11 residues. Trimming removed 5 bases at V and 3 bases at J, with 5 bases between. As DNA, the CDR3 is TGTGCCAGCAGTGTTAACTACGAGCAGTACTTC. This sequence encodes CASSVNYEQYF. The full variable domain, with the rest looked up from reference TRBV28 and TRBJ2-7, is DVKVTQSSRYLVKRTGEKVFLECVQDMDHENMFWYRQDPGLGLRLIYFSYDVKMKEKGDIPEGYSVSREKKERFSLILESASTNQTSMYLCASSVNYEQYFGPGTRLTVT.